This T cell receptor beta chain is drawn from a study of CD8 T cells in ankylosing spondylitis (dated by TCRdb to about 2017). The study in broad terms: To find TCR variants linked to disease, the study profiled T cell receptor beta repertoires in ankylosing spondylitis patients and healthy donors. In total, the full study cohort was made up of some 110 healthy donors and 20 to 25 ankylosing spondylitis patients. Samples of peripheral blood were taken, and for ankylosing spondylitis patients, synovial fluid was collected as well. General conclusions and limits of the study: Some motif variants had previously been reported in the synovial fluid and blood of reactive arthritis patients, which suggests shared mechanisms of disease initiation. The disease-linked clones showed a CD8+ phenotype and occurred at relatively low frequencies in peripheral blood. Blood from ankylosing spondylitis patients appeared to be characterized by a TCR beta motif composed of roughly 8 highly homologous amino acid variants. The disease-linked clones were reported to be significantly enriched in matched synovial fluid samples from ankylosing spondylitis patients.

This clonotype was found a few times. No antigen is known for it. Base-call qualities are not available, and no considerably larger clone is one nucleotide away. Sequenced using an Illumina HiSeq 2500. Quantitative 5'-RACE with molecular barcodes was the method used to prepare the TCR beta libraries. On the authors' methods: A new computational method based on a probabilistic model of VDJ rearrangement was used to identify disease-linked TCR variants. TCRdb reprocessing: public reads trimmed at Q25 with fastp, clones called with MiXCR, in-frame beta chains kept. Identical CDR3 protein sequences are pooled into one entry, listed with their most common genes and DNA. It is TCRdb's table, rather than the study itself, that gives the V and J calls and clone size. For this sample the table gives roughly 160,000 distinct CDR3 sequences, of which approximately 10% were detected only once. Jointly, the top ten make up roughly 29% of the sample.

The V and J ends are trimmed by 4 bases and 2 bases, leaving 15 bases between them. Spanning cysteine to phenylalanine, the CDR3 consists of 15 amino acids. CDR3 DNA is the only sequence kept; it has 45 bases, read in frame from the first base. This clonotype was obtained from a male donor with ankylosing spondylitis or in good health (not recorded which). The specimen sequenced was blood, either unsorted or a sorted T cell fraction (not recorded which). The chain is encoded by TRBV12-3 or TRBV12-4 joined to TRBJ2-7; the D gene is perhaps TRBD2, on 5 matching bases. CDR3 loop: CASSSIREPAYEQYF. The DNA reads TGTGCCAGCAGTTCCATACGGGAACCAGCCTACGAGCAGTACTTC.